Presented here are 18 T cell receptor beta chains from one specimen sequenced in a study of shared clonotypes between healthy human individuals. Clones were sequenced by immunoSEQ multiplex PCR, and TCRdb holds only the in-frame ones, with some missing. The top ten hold approximately 0.13% of the sample, which has some 2,000,000 clones, approximately 96% seen once. The source material was naive CD4+ T cells sorted from blood. Stated subset: CD45RA+ positively selected. The receptors shown here come from a man aged 18 to 29 in good health.

A remark on this clone: The same CDR3 also results from other DNA sequences found in this sample. The chain uses TRBV10-3 and TRBJ2-7; D is possibly TRBD2 (6 bases). Germline V lookup: CDR1 ENHRY, CDR2 SYGVKD. V lost 0 bases and J 4 bases, leaving 10 bases between the germline ends. The CDR3 runs to 14 residues. The CDR3 reads CAISESLASYEQYF. The CDR3 DNA is TGTGCCATCAGTGAGTCGCTAGCGTCATACGAGCAGTACTTC.

The chain has TRBV19 and TRBJ2-7; the match to TRBD1 covers 7 bases. Per germline, CDR1 LNHDA and CDR2 SQIVND (reference sequence). The CDR3 loop spans 15 amino acids. The V segment lost 4 bases and the J segment 4 bases; nucleotides outside the gene matches: 10. The DNA for the CDR3 is TGTGCCAGTAGTACCCATGACAGGGCTTCGTACGAGCAGTACTTC. The encoded protein is CASSTHDRASYEQYF.

CDR3 DNA: TGCAGCGTCGATGGGACATCGGTTGAAGCTTTCTTT. Amino acids: CSVDGTSVEAFF. The V gene is TRBV29-1, the J gene TRBJ1-1; a weak D match, TRBD1 (6 bases). Germline CDR1 is SQVTM and CDR2 is ANQGSEA. Trimming took 6 bases from V and 7 from J, leaving 15 bases between them. The CDR3 covers 12 residues.

The CDR3 sequence: CASNRLTTNEKLFF. The CDR3 DNA reads as TGTGCCAGCAATAGACTTACAACTAATGAAAAACTGTTTTTT. The V and J genes are TRBV6-1 and TRBJ1-4; D is unresolved. Germline V gives CDR1 MNHNS, CDR2 SASEGT. CDR3 size: 14 residues. V lost 7 bases to trimming and J lost 0 bases, with 9 bases between them.

The V gene is TRBV28, the J gene TRBJ2-1; D gene uncertain. The germline CDR1 and CDR2 sequences are MDHEN and SYDVKM. Between the trimmed V and J ends, which lost 5 bases and 0 bases, there was a span of 8 bases. The CDR3 runs 14 residues. CDR3 in amino acids: CASSPTSSYNEQFF. The CDR3 DNA reads as TGTGCCAGCAGTCCCACGAGCTCCTACAATGAGCAGTTCTTC.

The CDR3 loop is CASSPDGGGQPQHF. For the CDR3, the DNA is TGTGCCAGTAGCCCGGACGGGGGAGGACAGCCCCAGCATTTT. The chain combines TRBV19 with TRBJ1-5, with D possibly being TRBD1 (5 bases). CDR3 length: 14 residues. CDR1 LNHDA and CDR2 SQIVND come from the germline V gene (reference sequence). Trimming pared 6 bases from V and 7 bases from J, leaving 16 bases between.

This chain uses TRBV5-5 with TRBJ1-4; D unresolved. This CDR3 has 15 amino acids. CDR1 SGHKS and CDR2 YYEKEE come from the germline V gene (reference sequence). V lost 0 bases and J lost 3, with 9 bases in between. CDR3 protein: CASSLAQRSNEKLFF. The DNA of the CDR3 is TGTGCCAGCAGCTTGGCCCAGAGATCTAATGAAAAACTGTTTTTT.

The chain is built from TRBV18 and TRBJ1-6, with 12 bases fitting TRBD1. Germline-derived CDR1 and CDR2 are KGHSH and LQKENI. CDR3 length: 17 residues. Unmatched junction bases numbered 4, after V lost 1 base and J lost 6 bases. Written as DNA, the CDR3 is TGTGCCAGCTCACCACTGGGACAGGGGGCACCTAATTCACCCCTCCACTTT. Translated, it gives CASSPLGQGAPNSPLHF.

CDR3 loop: CSVLLRGRNTEAFF. The CDR3 coding sequence is TGCAGCGTTTTGTTGAGGGGGCGGAACACTGAAGCTTTCTTT. V gene TRBV29-1 combines with J gene TRBJ1-1, with 7 nucleotides matching TRBD1. Trimming took 5 bases from V and 1 from J; bases not matched to a gene: 7. Germline CDR1 reads SQVTM; CDR2 reads ANQGSEA. There are 14 residues in the CDR3.

CDR3 nucleotides: TGCGCCAGCAGTGTGGGGCGCCAGCCCCAGCATTTT. Translation gives CASSVGRQPQHF. This chain joins TRBV10-2 and TRBJ1-5; TRBD1 might be the D (5 bases). CDR1 and CDR2 from the germline V gene are WSHSY and SAAADI. There are 12 residues in the CDR3. Trimming stripped 4 bases from V and 7 bases from J, with 8 bases between.

The rearrangement joins TRBV19 to TRBJ1-3; D uncertain. Trimming shortened V by 7 bases and J by 0 bases, and 13 bases separated the two germline ends. CDR3 length: 15 residues. Germline V gene sequence: CDR1 LNHDA, CDR2 SQIVND (reference sequence). CDR3 loop: CASTPGLTSGNTIYF. CDR3 DNA sequence: TGTGCCAGTACCCCAGGCCTCACCTCTGGAAACACCATATATTTT. Complete variable domain (other parts from reference TRBV19 and TRBJ1-3): DGGITQSPKYLFRKEGQNVTLSCEQNLNHDAMYWYRQDPGQGLRLIYYSQIVNDFQKGDIAEGYSVSREKKESFPLTVTSAQKNPTAFYLCASTPGLTSGNTIYFGEGSWLTVV.

CDR3 protein: CASSGEQGPLSYEQYF. In DNA form, the CDR3 reads TGTGCCAGCAGTGGGGAACAGGGCCCCCTCTCCTACGAGCAGTACTTC. V gene TRBV2 combines with J gene TRBJ2-7; a possible D gene is TRBD1 (6 bases). The CDR3 has 16 amino acids. V was cut by 4 bases and J by 0 bases, with 16 bases left in between. Germline V lookup: CDR1 SNHLY, CDR2 FYNNEI.

The chain recombines TRBV6-5 with TRBJ2-7; D possibly uses TRBD1 or TRBD2 (6 bases each). CDR1 and CDR2 from the germline V gene are MNHEY and SVGAGI. The CDR3 loop spans 14 amino acids. V was pared by 7 bases and J by 6 bases, with 19 bases between. Here the CDR3 DNA reads TGTGCCAGCAATTCCGGGGGCAGGGTCGCCGAGCAGTACTTC. As protein: CASNSGGRVAEQYF.

This chain uses TRBV10-3 with TRBJ2-2, with 13 bases identical to TRBD2. V trimming: 3 bases; J trimming: 7 bases; junction bases outside the gene matches: 14. The CDR3 covers 19 residues. Germline-derived CDR1 and CDR2 are ENHRY and SYGVKD. This chain's CDR3 is CAISDFRTSGGRVGGELFF. DNA for the CDR3: TGTGCCATCAGTGACTTTCGGACTAGCGGGGGTCGGGTAGGCGGGGAGCTGTTTTTT.

The gene calls are TRBV27 and TRBJ2-4, with no clear D. The CDR3 has 12 amino acids. Germline V gene sequence: CDR1 MNHEY, CDR2 SMNVEV (reference sequence). Trimming took 2 bases from V and 6 from J, leaving 5 bases between them. CDR3 sequence: CASSLTGNIQYF. CDR3 in DNA: TGTGCCAGCAGTTTAACTGGAAACATTCAGTACTTC.

The chain couples TRBV7-9 to TRBJ2-3; D tentatively fits TRBD1 or TRBD2 (5 bases each). Between the trimmed V and J ends, which lost 5 bases and 5 bases, there was a span of 14 bases. Germline V lookup: CDR1 SEHNR, CDR2 FQNEAQ (reference sequence). This CDR3 contains 14 residues. CDR3 sequence: CASSPRGALDTQYF. The CDR3 nucleotides are TGTGCCAGCAGCCCTCGAGGGGCTCTAGATACGCAGTATTTT.

The V gene is TRBV4-3, the J gene TRBJ2-2, with D possibly being TRBD2 (7 bases). V gave up 4 bases and J gave up 7 bases, with 25 bases separating them. The germline V gene has CDR1 LGHNA and CDR2 YSLEER. This CDR3 contains 18 residues. The CDR3 protein is CASSPRGHGGRSIGELFF. As DNA, the CDR3 is TGCGCCAGCAGCCCCCGGGGACATGGCGGGAGAAGTATCGGGGAGCTGTTTTTT.

This clone appeared a single time. This chain connects TRBV18 to TRBJ2-5, with D possibly TRBD1 on 5 matching bases. CDR1 and CDR2 from the germline V gene are KGHSH and LQKENI. The CDR3 contains 14 residues. V lost 4 bases and J 3 bases, leaving 12 bases between the germline ends. CDR3 DNA: TGTGCCAGCTCACATAACACAGGAGAAGAGACCCAGTACTTC. It encodes CASSHNTGEETQYF.